This T cell receptor (beta chain) was sequenced during a study of blood T cells in healthy people across ages. Using a J-beta primer mix together with a sample-barcoded 5' primer, a second PCR was run for roughly 6 to 11 cycles. A single record per CDR3 protein comes from TCRdb applying MiXCR to the 5' RACE reads. The data hold 950,000 to 1,200,000 distinct CDR3 sequences, with roughly two fifths observed a single time. This clonotype was counted ten times or more. This TCR was sampled from a man between 18 and 35 years old in good health. Sequenced material: blood.

The CDR3 region is CASSPSGGADTQYF. CDR3 nucleotides: TGTGCCAGCAGTCCTAGCGGGGGGGCGGATACGCAGTATTTT. The chain combines TRBV12-3 or TRBV12-4 with TRBJ2-3, with 12 nucleotides matching TRBD2. V lost 5 bases to trimming and J lost 6 bases; unmatched junction nucleotides: 3. The CDR3 has 14 amino acids.